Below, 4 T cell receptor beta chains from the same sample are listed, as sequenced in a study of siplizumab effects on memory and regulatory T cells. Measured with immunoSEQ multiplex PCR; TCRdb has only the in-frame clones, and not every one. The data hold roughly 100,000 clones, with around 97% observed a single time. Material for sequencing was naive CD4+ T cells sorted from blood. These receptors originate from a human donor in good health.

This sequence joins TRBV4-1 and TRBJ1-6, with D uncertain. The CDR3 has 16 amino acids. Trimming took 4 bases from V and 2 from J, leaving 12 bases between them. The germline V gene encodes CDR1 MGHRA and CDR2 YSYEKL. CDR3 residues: CASSRTSTAYNSPLHF. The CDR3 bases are TGCGCCAGCAGCCGAACTTCGACTGCCTATAATTCACCCCTCCACTTT.

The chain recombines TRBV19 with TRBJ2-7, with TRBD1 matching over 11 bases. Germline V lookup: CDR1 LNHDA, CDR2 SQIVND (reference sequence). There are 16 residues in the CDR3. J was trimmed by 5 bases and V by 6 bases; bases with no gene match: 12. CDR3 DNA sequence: TGTGCCAGTAGCCTCCGAAGGACAGGGGGCTTGGACGAGCAGTACTTC. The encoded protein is CASSLRRTGGLDEQYF.

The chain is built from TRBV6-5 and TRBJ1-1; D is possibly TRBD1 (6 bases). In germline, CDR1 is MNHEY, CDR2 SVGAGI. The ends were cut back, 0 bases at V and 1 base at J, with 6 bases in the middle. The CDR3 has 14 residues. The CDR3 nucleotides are TGTGCCAGCAGTTACTCGGACAGGAACACTGAAGCTTTCTTT. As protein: CASSYSDRNTEAFF.

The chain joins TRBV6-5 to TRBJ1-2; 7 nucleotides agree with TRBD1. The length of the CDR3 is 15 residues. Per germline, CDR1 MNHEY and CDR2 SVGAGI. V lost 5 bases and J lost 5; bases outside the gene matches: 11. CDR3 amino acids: CASSVVQGTGYGYTF. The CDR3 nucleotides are TGTGCCAGCAGTGTGGTACAGGGGACTGGGTATGGCTACACCTTC.